Reported below is one TCR beta chain. Its antigen is not identified. Other DNA sequences in the sample encode the same CDR3. In the naive CD8 group, cells lacked CD45RO and were positively selected for CCR7, so terminally differentiated effector memory CD45RA+ cells were left out. The data stem from a study of shared clonotypes between healthy human individuals. Study-wide context: Donors, aged 18 to 49, were a couple of women and three men.

Whole-study findings and limits: The diversity represented, both genetic and in exposure history, was limited by few donors.

The V and J ends lost 4 bases and 0 bases, in that order; junction bases with no gene match: 3. The CDR3 totals 13 residues. Germline values: CDR1 SQVTM, CDR2 ANQGSEA. Using immunoSEQ multiplex PCR, the repertoire was profiled, and TCRdb retains in-frame clones only, with some absent. The sample lists 760,000 or so clones; around 96% were seen once. The receptor was isolated from a man aged 30-40 years in good health. Sequenced material: naive CD8+ T cells sorted from blood. The rearrangement uses TRBV29-1 and TRBJ2-7; 7 positions agree with TRBD2. The CDR3 loop reads CSVVGGSSYEQYF. As DNA, the CDR3 is TGCAGCGTTGTCGGGGGGAGCTCCTACGAGCAGTACTTC.